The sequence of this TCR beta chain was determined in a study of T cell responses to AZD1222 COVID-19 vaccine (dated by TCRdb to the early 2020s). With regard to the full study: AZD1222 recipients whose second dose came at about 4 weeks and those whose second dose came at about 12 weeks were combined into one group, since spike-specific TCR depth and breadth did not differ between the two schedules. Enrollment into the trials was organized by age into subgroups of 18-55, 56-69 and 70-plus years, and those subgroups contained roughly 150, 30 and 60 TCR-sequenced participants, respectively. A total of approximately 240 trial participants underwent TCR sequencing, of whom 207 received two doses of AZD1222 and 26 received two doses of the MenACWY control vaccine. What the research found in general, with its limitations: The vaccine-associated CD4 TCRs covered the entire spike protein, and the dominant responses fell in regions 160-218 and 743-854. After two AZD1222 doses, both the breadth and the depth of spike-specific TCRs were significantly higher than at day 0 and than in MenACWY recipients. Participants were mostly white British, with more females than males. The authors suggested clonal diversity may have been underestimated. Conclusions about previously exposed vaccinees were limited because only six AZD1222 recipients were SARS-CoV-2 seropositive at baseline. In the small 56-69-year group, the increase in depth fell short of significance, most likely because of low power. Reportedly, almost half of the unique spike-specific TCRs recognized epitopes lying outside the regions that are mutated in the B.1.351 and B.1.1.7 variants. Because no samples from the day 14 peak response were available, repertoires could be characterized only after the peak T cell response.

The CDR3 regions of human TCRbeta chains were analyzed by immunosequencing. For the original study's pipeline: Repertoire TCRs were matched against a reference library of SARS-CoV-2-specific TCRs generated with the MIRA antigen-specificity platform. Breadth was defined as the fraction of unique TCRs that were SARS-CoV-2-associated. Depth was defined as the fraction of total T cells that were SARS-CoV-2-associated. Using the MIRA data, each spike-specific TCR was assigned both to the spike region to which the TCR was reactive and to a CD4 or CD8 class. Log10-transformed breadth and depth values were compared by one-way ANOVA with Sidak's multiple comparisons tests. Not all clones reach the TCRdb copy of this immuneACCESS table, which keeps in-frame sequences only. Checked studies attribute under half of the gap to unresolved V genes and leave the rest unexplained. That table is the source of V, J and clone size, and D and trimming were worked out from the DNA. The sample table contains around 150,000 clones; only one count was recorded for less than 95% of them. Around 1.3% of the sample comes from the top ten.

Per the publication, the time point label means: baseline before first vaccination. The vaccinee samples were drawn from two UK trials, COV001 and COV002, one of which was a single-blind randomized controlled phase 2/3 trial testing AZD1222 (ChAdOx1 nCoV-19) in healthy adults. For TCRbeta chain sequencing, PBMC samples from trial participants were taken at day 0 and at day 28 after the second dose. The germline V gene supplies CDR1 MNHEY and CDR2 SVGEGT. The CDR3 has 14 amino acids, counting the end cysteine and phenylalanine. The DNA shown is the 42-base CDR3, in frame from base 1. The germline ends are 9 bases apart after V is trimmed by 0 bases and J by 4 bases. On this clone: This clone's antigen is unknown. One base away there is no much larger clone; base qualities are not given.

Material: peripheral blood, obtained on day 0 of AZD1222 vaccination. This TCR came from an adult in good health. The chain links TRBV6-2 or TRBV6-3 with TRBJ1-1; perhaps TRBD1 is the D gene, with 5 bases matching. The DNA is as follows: TGTGCCAGCAGTTACTCTTGGGGCTTCACTGAAGCTTTCTTT. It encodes CASSYSWGFTEAFF.